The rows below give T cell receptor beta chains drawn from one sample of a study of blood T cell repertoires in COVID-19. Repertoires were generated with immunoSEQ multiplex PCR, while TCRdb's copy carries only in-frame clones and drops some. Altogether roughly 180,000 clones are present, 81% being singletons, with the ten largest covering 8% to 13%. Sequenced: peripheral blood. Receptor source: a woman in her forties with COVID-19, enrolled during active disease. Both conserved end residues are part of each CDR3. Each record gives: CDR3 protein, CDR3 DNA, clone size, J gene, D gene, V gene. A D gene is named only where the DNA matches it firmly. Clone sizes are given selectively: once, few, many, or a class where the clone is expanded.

cdr3_aa: CVRSPAGTQGTADTQYF
cdr3_nt: TGTGTCAGAAGCCCGGCTGGGACACAGGGGACGGCCGATACGCAGTATTTT
clone_size: -
j_call: TRBJ2-3
d_call: -
v_call: TRBV7-5

cdr3_aa: CASNGGFTGELFF
cdr3_nt: TGTGCCAGCAATGGGGGGTTCACCGGGGAGCTGTTTTTT
clone_size: -
j_call: TRBJ2-2
d_call: -
v_call: TRBV7-9

cdr3_aa: CASSLDGGKTGELFF
cdr3_nt: TGTGCCAGCAGCTTAGACGGGGGGAAGACCGGGGAGCTGTTTTTT
clone_size: once
j_call: TRBJ2-2
d_call: TRBD2
v_call: TRBV7-3

cdr3_aa: CASSLGSSGSYEQYF
cdr3_nt: TGTGCCAGCAGCTTAGGGTCCAGCGGGAGCTACGAGCAGTACTTC
clone_size: few
j_call: TRBJ2-7
d_call: TRBD2
v_call: TRBV11-1

cdr3_aa: CATADRPTGDSPLHF
cdr3_nt: TGTGCCACCGCGGACAGGCCAACCGGGGATTCACCCCTCCACTTT
clone_size: -
j_call: TRBJ1-6
d_call: TRBD1
v_call: TRBV6-5

cdr3_aa: CASSERQGKAFNYGYTF
cdr3_nt: TGTGCCAGCAGTGAACGACAGGGCAAGGCATTCAACTATGGCTACACCTTC
clone_size: -
j_call: TRBJ1-2
d_call: TRBD1
v_call: TRBV25-1

cdr3_aa: CASSLGSGNTGELFF
cdr3_nt: TGTGCCAGCAGCTTAGGGTCAGGGAACACCGGGGAGCTGTTTTTT
clone_size: -
j_call: TRBJ2-2
d_call: -
v_call: TRBV7-2

cdr3_aa: CASNLGGGSSEAFF
cdr3_nt: TGTGCCAGCAACCTCGGTGGGGGGTCTTCTGAAGCTTTCTTT
clone_size: once
j_call: TRBJ1-1
d_call: -
v_call: TRBV9

cdr3_aa: CASSIETSGRYNEQFF
cdr3_nt: TGTGCCAGTAGTATAGAAACTAGCGGGAGGTACAATGAGCAGTTCTTC
clone_size: once
j_call: TRBJ2-1
d_call: TRBD2
v_call: TRBV19

cdr3_aa: CASSLVPSATYEQYF
cdr3_nt: TGCGCCAGCAGCTTGGTCCCTAGCGCCACCTACGAGCAGTACTTC
clone_size: -
j_call: TRBJ2-7
d_call: -
v_call: TRBV5-1

cdr3_aa: CASSPGISGTSGYEQYF
cdr3_nt: TGTGCCAGCAGTCCGGGGATCTCCGGGACTAGCGGATACGAGCAGTACTTC
clone_size: -
j_call: TRBJ2-7
d_call: TRBD2
v_call: TRBV28

cdr3_aa: CASSLDDKPLHF
cdr3_nt: TGTGCCAGCAGCTTGGACGACAAGCCCCTCCACTTT
clone_size: -
j_call: TRBJ1-6
d_call: -
v_call: TRBV5-6

cdr3_aa: CASSQGVAGGLQETQYF
cdr3_nt: TGCGCCAGCAGCCAAGGGGTGGCGGGAGGGCTCCAAGAGACCCAGTACTTC
clone_size: -
j_call: TRBJ2-5
d_call: TRBD2
v_call: TRBV4-1

cdr3_aa: CASSPLGVSYNEQFF
cdr3_nt: TGTGCCAGCTCACCTCTAGGGGTTTCCTACAATGAGCAGTTCTTC
clone_size: -
j_call: TRBJ2-1
d_call: -
v_call: TRBV18

cdr3_aa: CASSLDRRYYNEQFF
cdr3_nt: TGTGCCAGCAGTCTCGACAGGAGATACTACAATGAGCAGTTCTTC
clone_size: once
j_call: TRBJ2-1
d_call: -
v_call: TRBV14

cdr3_aa: CASRETGAQPQHF
cdr3_nt: TGTGCCAGCAGGGAGACAGGGGCCCAGCCCCAGCATTTT
clone_size: -
j_call: TRBJ1-5
d_call: TRBD1
v_call: TRBV2

cdr3_aa: CASSLPGPTDTQYF
cdr3_nt: TGTGCCAGCAGTTTACCAGGGCCCACAGATACGCAGTATTTT
clone_size: -
j_call: TRBJ2-3
d_call: -
v_call: TRBV28

cdr3_aa: CASSFGTGELFF
cdr3_nt: TGCGCCAGCAGCTTCGGGACCGGGGAGCTGTTTTTT
clone_size: -
j_call: TRBJ2-2
d_call: -
v_call: TRBV5-1

cdr3_aa: CATSNRDREAEQYF
cdr3_nt: TGTGCCACCAGCAACCGGGACAGGGAGGCCGAGCAGTACTTC
clone_size: -
j_call: TRBJ2-7
d_call: TRBD1
v_call: TRBV15

cdr3_aa: CASSLGSGGAPDTQYF
cdr3_nt: TGTGCCAGCAGCTTGGGAAGCGGGGGGGCCCCAGATACGCAGTATTTT
clone_size: -
j_call: TRBJ2-3
d_call: TRBD2
v_call: TRBV7-6

cdr3_aa: CASSEYRDNQPQHF
cdr3_nt: TGTGCCAGCAGTGAATACAGGGATAATCAGCCCCAGCATTTT
clone_size: -
j_call: TRBJ1-5
d_call: -
v_call: TRBV25-1

cdr3_aa: CASSMDTRREQYF
cdr3_nt: TGTGCCAGCAGCATGGACACTCGTCGGGAGCAGTACTTC
clone_size: -
j_call: TRBJ2-7
d_call: -
v_call: TRBV7-9

cdr3_aa: CAAGRQFGTEAFF
cdr3_nt: TGTGCCGCCGGACGACAGTTTGGGACTGAAGCTTTCTTT
clone_size: -
j_call: TRBJ1-1
d_call: -
v_call: TRBV15

cdr3_aa: CASGPGQGSYNEQFF
cdr3_nt: TGTGCTAGTGGACCGGGACAGGGTTCCTACAATGAGCAGTTCTTC
clone_size: -
j_call: TRBJ2-1
d_call: TRBD1
v_call: TRBV12-5

cdr3_aa: CASSQVIAGSTYNEQFF
cdr3_nt: TGTGCCAGCAGCCAAGTAATAGCGGGATCAACATACAATGAGCAGTTCTTC
clone_size: -
j_call: TRBJ2-1
d_call: TRBD2
v_call: TRBV3-1/TRBV3-2

cdr3_aa: CASSMAGNTDTQYF
cdr3_nt: TGTGCCAGTAGTATGGCGGGAAACACAGATACGCAGTATTTT
clone_size: -
j_call: TRBJ2-3
d_call: -
v_call: TRBV19

cdr3_aa: CASRLSRGLETQYF
cdr3_nt: TGTGCCAGCAGACTGTCCAGGGGTCTCGAGACCCAGTACTTC
clone_size: -
j_call: TRBJ2-5
d_call: -
v_call: TRBV6-5

cdr3_aa: CASSFPGQKETQYF
cdr3_nt: TGTGCCAGCAGCTTTCCGGGACAGAAAGAGACCCAGTACTTC
clone_size: -
j_call: TRBJ2-5
d_call: TRBD1
v_call: TRBV7-8

cdr3_aa: CASSRQTAGGETQYF
cdr3_nt: TGTGCCAGCAGTCGACAAACCGCGGGAGGGGAGACCCAGTACTTC
clone_size: many
j_call: TRBJ2-5
d_call: TRBD2
v_call: TRBV28

cdr3_aa: CASSAAGGLGVQYF
cdr3_nt: TGTGCCAGCAGTGCGGCGGGGGGCCTGGGGGTCCAGTACTTC
clone_size: -
j_call: TRBJ2-5
d_call: TRBD2
v_call: TRBV6-2/TRBV6-3

cdr3_aa: CASSIGSGLAVYNEQFF
cdr3_nt: TGTGCCAGTAGTATAGGCTCAGGGCTAGCGGTCTACAATGAGCAGTTCTTC
clone_size: -
j_call: TRBJ2-1
d_call: TRBD2
v_call: TRBV19

cdr3_aa: CASSSTILGAGGTRNEQFF
cdr3_nt: TGTGCCAGCAGTTCTACTATTCTGGGAGCGGGAGGAACTAGGAATGAGCAGTTCTTC
clone_size: -
j_call: TRBJ2-1
d_call: TRBD2
v_call: TRBV5-6

cdr3_aa: CAVQGSHEQYF
cdr3_nt: TGTGCCGTACAGGGTTCCCACGAGCAGTACTTC
clone_size: -
j_call: TRBJ2-7
d_call: -
v_call: TRBV10-3

cdr3_aa: CASIPGAGAEAFF
cdr3_nt: TGTGCCAGTATTCCAGGGGCAGGGGCTGAAGCTTTCTTT
clone_size: -
j_call: TRBJ1-1
d_call: -
v_call: TRBV19

cdr3_aa: CASSLVRGSTGELFF
cdr3_nt: TGTGCCAGCAGCTTAGTCCGGGGGAGCACCGGGGAGCTGTTTTTT
clone_size: once
j_call: TRBJ2-2
d_call: -
v_call: TRBV7-8

cdr3_aa: CASRAPGTPYNEQFF
cdr3_nt: TGTGCCAGCAGGGCCCCAGGGACACCTTACAATGAGCAGTTCTTC
clone_size: -
j_call: TRBJ2-1
d_call: -
v_call: TRBV28

cdr3_aa: CASSYLAGGPFETQYF
cdr3_nt: TGTGCCAGCAGTTATTTAGCGGGAGGGCCTTTTGAGACCCAGTACTTC
clone_size: once
j_call: TRBJ2-5
d_call: TRBD2
v_call: TRBV6-5

cdr3_aa: CASSLSAGVRQFF
cdr3_nt: TGTGCCAGCAGTTTATCTGCGGGGGTCCGTCAGTTCTTC
clone_size: -
j_call: TRBJ2-1
d_call: TRBD2
v_call: TRBV12-3/TRBV12-4

cdr3_aa: CASSSPGLKGETQYF
cdr3_nt: TGTGCCAGCAGTAGCCCGGGTCTAAAGGGGGAGACCCAGTACTTC
clone_size: -
j_call: TRBJ2-5
d_call: -
v_call: TRBV6-1

cdr3_aa: CASTYSNQPQHF
cdr3_nt: TGTGCCAGCACCTATAGCAATCAGCCCCAGCATTTT
clone_size: few
j_call: TRBJ1-5
d_call: -
v_call: TRBV28

cdr3_aa: CAWSSSSPGELFF
cdr3_nt: TGTGCCTGGAGTTCGTCTAGCCCTGGGGAGCTGTTTTTT
clone_size: -
j_call: TRBJ2-2
d_call: -
v_call: TRBV30

cdr3_aa: CASSESPHEKLFF
cdr3_nt: TGTGCCAGCAGCGAAAGCCCGCATGAAAAACTGTTTTTT
clone_size: -
j_call: TRBJ1-4
d_call: -
v_call: TRBV6-4

cdr3_aa: CATSEASNTGELFF
cdr3_nt: TGTGCCACTTCAGAGGCTTCGAACACCGGGGAGCTGTTTTTT
clone_size: few
j_call: TRBJ2-2
d_call: -
v_call: TRBV6-6

cdr3_aa: CASSVGASGRASEQFF
cdr3_nt: TGTGCCAGCAGCGTAGGAGCTAGCGGGAGGGCATCCGAGCAGTTCTTC
clone_size: -
j_call: TRBJ2-1
d_call: TRBD2
v_call: TRBV9

cdr3_aa: CASSISGTGGNSPLHF
cdr3_nt: TGCGCCAGCAGCATATCCGGGACAGGGGGAAATTCACCCCTCCACTTT
clone_size: -
j_call: TRBJ1-6
d_call: TRBD1
v_call: TRBV4-1

cdr3_aa: CASSASRGALIYGYTF
cdr3_nt: TGTGCCAGCAGCGCGAGCCGGGGAGCGCTTATATATGGCTACACCTTC
clone_size: few
j_call: TRBJ1-2
d_call: -
v_call: TRBV7-9

cdr3_aa: CATSSKSSGSDEQFF
cdr3_nt: TGTGCCACCAGCAGTAAGTCTAGCGGGAGCGATGAGCAGTTCTTC
clone_size: -
j_call: TRBJ2-1
d_call: TRBD2
v_call: TRBV15

cdr3_aa: CASSDGGPPRAFF
cdr3_nt: TGTGCCAGCAGTGACGGAGGACCCCCACGGGCTTTCTTT
clone_size: -
j_call: TRBJ1-1
d_call: -
v_call: TRBV25-1

cdr3_aa: CASSQVGSMRGGYGYTF
cdr3_nt: TGTGCCAGCAGCCAAGTTGGGTCCATGCGGGGGGGCTATGGCTACACCTTC
clone_size: -
j_call: TRBJ1-2
d_call: -
v_call: TRBV3-1/TRBV3-2

cdr3_aa: CASSLSGAWSGNTIYF
cdr3_nt: TGTGCCAGCAGCCTATCAGGCGCTTGGTCTGGAAACACCATATATTTT
clone_size: -
j_call: TRBJ1-3
d_call: -
v_call: TRBV5-6

cdr3_aa: CASSKIVTEAFF
cdr3_nt: TGTGCCAGCAGCAAAATTGTAACTGAAGCTTTCTTT
clone_size: once
j_call: TRBJ1-1
d_call: -
v_call: TRBV7-8

cdr3_aa: CSVGQMNTEAFF
cdr3_nt: TGCAGCGTGGGACAGATGAACACTGAAGCTTTCTTT
clone_size: once
j_call: TRBJ1-1
d_call: TRBD1
v_call: TRBV29-1

cdr3_aa: CASSGAPGLAGGFEQYF
cdr3_nt: TGTGCCAGCAGCGGGGCTCCGGGACTAGCGGGAGGCTTCGAGCAGTACTTC
clone_size: -
j_call: TRBJ2-7
d_call: TRBD2
v_call: TRBV7-9

cdr3_aa: CASSGRDQPQHF
cdr3_nt: TGTGCCAGCAGTGGCAGGGATCAGCCCCAGCATTTT
clone_size: -
j_call: TRBJ1-5
d_call: -
v_call: TRBV2

cdr3_aa: CSVDGANRGGYTF
cdr3_nt: TGCAGCGTTGACGGGGCGAACAGGGGCGGCTACACCTTC
clone_size: -
j_call: TRBJ1-2
d_call: TRBD1
v_call: TRBV29-1

cdr3_aa: CASAKGQVNTGELFF
cdr3_nt: TGTGCCAGCGCCAAGGGACAGGTCAACACCGGGGAGCTGTTTTTT
clone_size: -
j_call: TRBJ2-2
d_call: TRBD1
v_call: TRBV28

cdr3_aa: CASSPTAQRHYGYTF
cdr3_nt: TGTGCCAGCAGCCCGACAGCCCAAAGACACTATGGCTACACCTTC
clone_size: -
j_call: TRBJ1-2
d_call: -
v_call: TRBV11-1

cdr3_aa: CASSLFGRGSNQPQHF
cdr3_nt: TGTGCCAGCAGTTTATTTGGCAGGGGGAGCAATCAGCCCCAGCATTTT
clone_size: once
j_call: TRBJ1-5
d_call: TRBD1
v_call: TRBV27

cdr3_aa: CSVTDTANYGYTF
cdr3_nt: TGCAGCGTGACGGACACAGCTAACTATGGCTACACCTTC
clone_size: once
j_call: TRBJ1-2
d_call: -
v_call: TRBV29-1

cdr3_aa: CASSQRELNYGYTF
cdr3_nt: TGTGCCAGCAGCCAGAGGGAGTTGAACTATGGCTACACCTTC
clone_size: -
j_call: TRBJ1-2
d_call: -
v_call: TRBV7-9